These 14 T cell receptor beta chains came from one sample sequenced in a study of vaccination and CD4 T cells after COVID-19. The study sequenced cultured CD4+ T cell DNA using the Oncomine TCR Beta short-read assay. TCRdb analysed the PCR reads with MiXCR anew, one entry per CDR3 protein. The sample carries some 19,000 distinct CDR3 sequences, about 38% recorded once. Treatment here: approximately 9-day PBMC culture with coronavirus spike peptide pools or control peptides (ViraFEST assay). No antigens are known for them. Sequenced: cultured CD4+ T cells from blood. All receptors come from a human donor with COVID-19.

The chain recombines TRBV6-2 or TRBV6-3 with TRBJ2-1; 10 positions agree with TRBD2. This CDR3 comprises 15 residues. CDR1 and CDR2 from the germline V gene are MNHEY and SVGEGT. Trimming at V came to 6 bases and at J to 9 bases, leaving 11 bases not matched to a gene. CDR3 sequence (DNA): TGTGCCAGCAGAGGGTTAGCGGGGGGTTTCACTGAGCAGTTCTTC. Translated: CASRGLAGGFTEQFF.

This clonotype has more than one count but fewer than ten. The chain uses TRBV20-1 and TRBJ2-3, with 7 bases fitting TRBD2. The CDR3 consists of 14 residues. V gave up 5 bases and J gave up 1 base; unmatched junction bases: 6. The germline CDR1 and CDR2 sequences are DFQATT and SNEGSKA (reference sequence). In nucleotides, the CDR3 is TGCAGTGCTCCTCAGGCGGGGGGCACAGATACGCAGTATTTT. Translated: CSAPQAGGTDTQYF.

V and J are TRBV6-1 and TRBJ1-2; D unresolved. The CDR3 runs to 11 residues. Between the trimmed V and J ends, which lost 6 bases and 8 bases, there was a span of 10 bases. Germline V gene data show CDR1 as MNHNS and CDR2 as SASEGT. CDR3 protein: CASRDLIGYTF. The CDR3 nucleotides read TGTGCCAGCAGGGACCTTATCGGCTACACCTTC.

This clonotype was detected only a few times. V is TRBV7-8 and J is TRBJ1-6; D is possibly TRBD1 (6 bases). Germline V lookup: CDR1 SGHVS, CDR2 FQNEAQ. The CDR3 extends over 18 amino acids. V lost 5 bases, J lost 0 bases, and 17 bases lay in between. Here the CDR3 reads CASSPNSGTSSYNSPLHF. CDR3 nucleotide sequence: TGTGCCAGCAGCCCAAATTCCGGGACAAGCTCCTATAATTCACCCCTCCACTTT.

The genes are TRBV5-4 and TRBJ1-1; possibly TRBD1 for D (6 bases). Germline CDR1 SGHNT, CDR2 YYREEE (reference sequence). The V and J ends lost 0 bases and 4 bases respectively, with 13 bases between them. The CDR3 is 15 residues long. The CDR3 sequence is CASSLDSGTRTEAFF. The CDR3 nucleotides are TGTGCCAGCAGCTTGGATTCTGGGACACGCACTGAAGCTTTCTTT.

The sample holds one count of this clonotype. The chain joins TRBV27 to TRBJ2-2; TRBD2 matches 16 bases. V lost 2 bases to trimming and J lost 4 bases; unmatched junction nucleotides: 10. CDR3 size: 20 residues. The germline V gene encodes CDR1 MNHEY and CDR2 SMNVEV (reference sequence). CDR3 sequence: CASSLRRPGLAGGSTGELFF. Here the CDR3 DNA reads TGTGCCAGCAGTTTACGGCGTCCGGGACTAGCGGGGGGGAGCACCGGGGAGCTGTTTTTT.

This clonotype has a handful of counts. This rearrangement joins TRBV30 to TRBJ1-2; D uncertain. This CDR3 is 12 amino acids long. Germline lookup yields CDR1 GTSNPN and CDR2 SVGIG (reference sequence). V shed 3 bases and J shed 4 bases, with 9 bases lying between them. In nucleotides, the CDR3 is TGTGCCTGGAGCGGCTCGGGCTATGGCTACACCTTC. Translated, it gives CAWSGSGYGYTF.

The chain has TRBV12-3 or TRBV12-4 and TRBJ1-2; 7 positions match TRBD1. The J segment lost 7 bases and the V segment lost 5 bases, leaving 7 bases of the junction unmatched. The CDR3 extends over 13 amino acids. The CDR3 DNA reads as TGTGCCAGCAGTCCGACAGGGTCGGGTGGCTACACCTTC. As protein: CASSPTGSGGYTF.

The chain employs TRBV28 and TRBJ1-1, with 10 positions matching TRBD1. Germline CDR1 and CDR2: MDHEN and SYDVKM. CDR3 length: 16 residues. With V trimmed by 4 bases and J by 10 bases, 15 bases remained unmatched. CDR3 in DNA: TGTGCCAGCAGTTATGCCGTCGGGACAGGGGTTGGTGGAGCTTTCTTT. Protein: CASSYAVGTGVGGAFF.

V is TRBV24-1 and J is TRBJ1-1; D ambiguous. CDR3 length: 11 amino acids. Germline values: CDR1 KGHDR, CDR2 SFDVKD. V lost 4 bases and J 11 bases, leaving 10 bases between the germline ends. The CDR3 reads CATSEGLEAFF. The CDR3 DNA sequence: TGTGCCACCAGTGAAGGGTTGGAGGCTTTCTTT.

The V gene is TRBV19, the J gene TRBJ2-2, with TRBD1 matching 11 bases. The J segment lost 3 bases and the V segment lost 8 bases, leaving 2 bases of the junction unmatched. Germline-derived CDR1 and CDR2 are LNHDA and SQIVND (reference sequence). This CDR3 spans 14 amino acids. CDR3 in amino acids: CASGDRGYTGELFF. As DNA, the CDR3 is TGTGCCAGTGGGGACAGGGGGTACACCGGGGAGCTGTTTTTT.

This chain connects TRBV5-4 to TRBJ2-3; D not resolved. The CDR3 is 11 amino acids. Germline lookup yields CDR1 SGHNT and CDR2 YYREEE (reference sequence). Trimming cost V 3 bases and J 11 bases, with 10 bases left between them. For the CDR3, the DNA is TGTGCCAGCAGCTCAAACTTACTGCAGTATTTT. Translating it yields CASSSNLLQYF.

This clonotype was detected a few times. This chain connects TRBV7-9 to TRBJ1-3; D call uncertain. The V and J ends lost 5 bases and 0 bases respectively, with 11 bases between them. This CDR3 is 15 amino acids long. The germline V gene has CDR1 SEHNR and CDR2 FQNEAQ (reference sequence). CDR3 residues: CASSGGSHSGNTIYF. DNA for the CDR3: TGTGCCAGCAGCGGCGGGAGTCACTCTGGAAACACCATATATTTT.

The chain joins TRBV6-1 to TRBJ1-5; TRBD1 is a possible D gene (5 bases). The CDR3 extends over 14 amino acids. Between the trimmed V and J ends, which lost 5 bases and 0 bases, there was a span of 8 bases. Germline V lookup: CDR1 MNHNS, CDR2 SASEGT. The CDR3 sequence is CASSMGVSNQPQHF. CDR3 nucleotides: TGTGCCAGCAGTATGGGGGTTAGCAATCAGCCCCAGCATTTT.